These 24 T cell receptor beta chains came from one sample sequenced in a study of PD-1 blockade in classical Hodgkin lymphoma. Sequencing used immunoSEQ multiplex PCR; TCRdb keeps in-frame clones, though not all of them. The table has about 98,000 clones, 75% to 85% seen once. All trial patients relapsed after autologous stem cell transplantation. This material consisted of peripheral blood mononuclear cells (PBMCs), taken before the second cycle of nivolumab. These receptors were collected from a human donor with classical Hodgkin lymphoma.

The rearrangement joins TRBV6-8 to TRBJ1-3; no definite D call. The CDR3 runs to 17 residues. Trimming cost V 5 bases and J 0 bases, with 17 bases left between them. Germline values: CDR1 MNHGY, CDR2 SAAAGT. CDR3: CASSIRLGSRSGNTIYF. CDR3 coding DNA: TGTGCCAGCAGTATAAGGCTGGGCAGCCGCTCTGGAAACACCATATATTTT.

The genes are TRBV7-2 and TRBJ2-3, with TRBD2 identical over 11 bases. Germline V gives CDR1 SGHTA, CDR2 FQGNSA. This CDR3 has 14 amino acids. V dropped 2 bases and J dropped 6; count of bases not matched to a gene: 1. The CDR3 sequence: CASSLTSGSDTQYF. CDR3 coding DNA: TGTGCCAGCAGCTTAACTAGCGGGAGTGATACGCAGTATTTT.

The chain recombines TRBV13 with TRBJ2-7; TRBD2 aligns across 8 bases. V dropped 0 bases and J dropped 2; count of bases not matched to a gene: 6. CDR3 length: 16 residues. Germline V gene sequence: CDR1 PRHDT, CDR2 FYEKMQ (reference sequence). The CDR3 protein is CASSLGRLSGTYEQYF. The CDR3 DNA is TGTGCCAGCAGCTTAGGTAGACTTAGCGGGACCTACGAGCAGTACTTC.

The genes are TRBV5-1 and TRBJ2-7; D unresolved. V was shortened by 5 bases and J by 0 bases, with 18 bases between the two germline ends. Germline CDR1 is SGHRS and CDR2 is YFSETQ. CDR3 size: 16 residues. The CDR3 is CASSTRSATSSYEQYF. In DNA, the CDR3 is TGCGCCAGCAGTACGCGGTCGGCGACCAGCTCCTACGAGCAGTACTTC.

Only one count was recorded for this clone. The genes are TRBV5-1 and TRBJ2-7, with TRBD2 matching 10 bases. The CDR3 is 16 residues long. Germline CDR1 reads SGHRS; CDR2 reads YFSETQ. Losses at the gene ends were 5 bases for V and 0 bases for J; bases not matched to a gene: 8. In DNA, the CDR3 is TGCGCCAGCAGTCTAACTAGCGGGGTTAGCTCCTACGAGCAGTACTTC. Encoded protein: CASSLTSGVSSYEQYF.

This CDR3 reads CASSYSRDTEAFF. The CDR3 bases are TGTGCCAGCAGTTACAGCCGGGACACTGAAGCTTTCTTT. The chain couples TRBV6-5 to TRBJ1-1; D call uncertain. This CDR3 region has 13 residues. Germline CDR1 and CDR2: MNHEY and SVGAGI. The ends were cut back, 2 bases at V and 3 bases at J, with 7 bases in the middle.

This clone was counted a single time. The J gene is TRBJ2-3, the V gene TRBV6-6, with D possibly matching TRBD2 (5 bases). The V end lost 2 bases, the J end lost 3 bases, and 12 bases lay between the germline ends. The CDR3 has 15 residues. Germline V lookup: CDR1 MNHNY, CDR2 SVGAGI (reference sequence). The CDR3 reads CASSYQAAATDTQYF. The CDR3 bases are TGTGCCAGCAGTTACCAAGCGGCAGCAACAGATACGCAGTATTTT.

This clone was picked up a small number of times. The sample contains more than one DNA sequence encoding this CDR3. The V and J genes are TRBV4-3 and TRBJ2-7; D is ambiguous. The CDR3 covers 14 residues. V gave up 0 bases and J gave up 0 bases, with 6 bases separating them. The germline V gene encodes CDR1 LGHNA and CDR2 YSLEER. The CDR3 region is CASSQDRNSYEQYF. The CDR3 bases are TGCGCCAGCAGCCAAGACAGAAACTCCTACGAGCAGTACTTC.

For this clone: The junction shows a germline mismatch at one end, possibly a read error. The chain uses TRBV7-2 and TRBJ2-7, with 7 bases fitting TRBD2. Germline CDR1 reads SGHTA; CDR2 reads FQGNSA. CDR3 length: 11 amino acids. The CDR3 sequence is CASSSGLGQNF. The CDR3 DNA reads as TGTGCCAGCAGCTCCGGACTAGGACAAAACTTC.

The chain is built from TRBV5-1 and TRBJ1-2; 7 nucleotides agree with TRBD1. CDR3 length equals 13 residues. The trim removed 0 bases at V and 12 bases at J, leaving 8 bases unmatched. Germline lookup yields CDR1 SGHRS and CDR2 YFSETQ. The DNA for the CDR3 is TGCGCCAGCAGCTTGGGGCCGGGGACAGCTGACACCTTC. Residues: CASSLGPGTADTF. Full variable domain (outside the CDR3, taken from reference TRBV5-1 and TRBJ1-2): KAGVTQTPRYLIKTRGQQVTLSCSPISGHRSVSWYQQTPGQGLQFLFEYFSETQRNKGNFPGRFSGRQFSNSRSEMNVSTLELGDSALYLCASSLGPGTADTFGSGTRLTVV.

The rearrangement joins TRBV2 to TRBJ1-1; weak D call: TRBD1 (5 bases). Germline CDR1 SNHLY, CDR2 FYNNEI. The V end lost 5 bases, the J end lost 3 bases, and 10 bases lay between the germline ends. The CDR3 sequence is 13 residues long. CDR3 DNA sequence: TGTGCCAGCAGTTTGGGGGTGGACACTGAAGCTTTCTTT. Its translation is CASSLGVDTEAFF.

The chain joins TRBV5-1 to TRBJ2-7; no definite D call. Between the trimmed V and J ends, which lost 4 bases and 6 bases, there was a span of 17 bases. Germline loops: CDR1 SGHRS, CDR2 YFSETQ. This CDR3 is 14 amino acids long. Here the CDR3 DNA reads TGCGCCAGCAGCGATCCGGACGGACCGCGCGAGCAGTACTTC. Its protein product is CASSDPDGPREQYF.

This sequence joins TRBV19 and TRBJ1-5; D possibly corresponds to TRBD1 (5 bases). The CDR3 has 14 amino acids. Germline-derived CDR1 and CDR2 are LNHDA and SQIVND (reference sequence). Trimming took 9 bases from V and 2 from J, leaving 14 bases between them. Written as DNA, the CDR3 is TGTGCCAGATCCGGGACTCGTGGCAATCAGCCCCAGCATTTT. It encodes CARSGTRGNQPQHF. The full variable domain, rest sourced from reference TRBV19 and TRBJ1-5, is DGGITQSPKYLFRKEGQNVTLSCEQNLNHDAMYWYRQDPGQGLRLIYYSQIVNDFQKGDIAEGYSVSREKKESFPLTVTSAQKNPTAFYLCARSGTRGNQPQHFGDGTRLSIL.

The chain couples TRBV2 to TRBJ2-5, with TRBD2 matching over 10 bases. The CDR3 is 14 amino acids. With 6 bases clipped from V and 4 bases from J, the junction kept 5 bases outside the gene matches. The V gene's germline CDR1 is SNHLY and CDR2 FYNNEI. This CDR3 reads CASSPGLATETQYF. The CDR3 nucleotides are TGTGCCAGCAGCCCGGGACTAGCGACAGAGACCCAGTACTTC.

The rearrangement links TRBV13 to TRBJ2-3; no firm D call. This CDR3 is built from 12 residues. V dropped 1 base and J dropped 9 bases, with 8 bases sitting between them. CDR1 is PRHDT and CDR2 is FYEKMQ in the germline V gene (reference sequence). The CDR3 coding sequence is TGTGCCAGCAGCTTAGTAGGGTCAACGCAGTATTTT. Encoded protein: CASSLVGSTQYF. Drawing the rest from reference TRBV13 and TRBJ2-3, the complete variable domain is AAGVIQSPRHLIKEKRETATLKCYPIPRHDTVYWYQQGPGQDPQFLISFYEKMQSDKGSIPDRFSAQQFSDYHSELNMSSLELGDSALYFCASSLVGSTQYFGPGTRLTVL.

This chain links TRBV7-2 with TRBJ2-7; the match to TRBD1 covers 7 bases. The V gene end was trimmed by 5 bases and the J gene end by 2 bases; junction bases not matched to a gene: 3. This CDR3 region has 13 residues. Germline-derived CDR1 and CDR2 are SGHTA and FQGNSA. CDR3 region: CASSRDRPYEQYF. CDR3 in DNA: TGTGCCAGCAGCCGGGACAGACCCTACGAGCAGTACTTC.

This clone was recorded a few times. The V and J genes are TRBV19 and TRBJ1-4; D might be TRBD1 (6 bases). Trimming shortened V by 6 bases and J by 7 bases, and 18 bases separated the two germline ends. This CDR3 has 15 residues. Germline CDR1 reads LNHDA; CDR2 reads SQIVND (reference sequence). As DNA, the CDR3 is TGTGCCAGTAGAACCCAGGGGTCTTGGGGTGAAAAACTGTTTTTT. Residues: CASRTQGSWGEKLFF.

The chain joins TRBV19 to TRBJ1-5; D may be TRBD1 (5 bases). The length of the CDR3 is 16 residues. V gave up 5 bases and J gave up 9 bases, with 23 bases separating them. Germline V CDR1 and CDR2: LNHDA, SQIVND (reference sequence). CDR3 amino acids: CASSETPGTGMGPQHF. The CDR3 region has the DNA TGTGCCAGTAGTGAAACTCCCGGGACCGGCATGGGGCCCCAGCATTTT. Filled out from reference TRBV19 and TRBJ1-5, the complete variable domain reads DGGITQSPKYLFRKEGQNVTLSCEQNLNHDAMYWYRQDPGQGLRLIYYSQIVNDFQKGDIAEGYSVSREKKESFPLTVTSAQKNPTAFYLCASSETPGTGMGPQHFGDGTRLSIL.

This clone appeared once. V is TRBV30 and J is TRBJ1-5; no firm D call. The CDR3 spans 13 residues. Trimming cost V 1 base and J 7 bases, with 11 bases left between them. In germline, CDR1 is GTSNPN, CDR2 SVGIG (reference sequence). CDR3 nucleotides: TGTGCCTGGAGTGATCGCCCGGGGCAGCCCCAGCATTTT. Translating gives CAWSDRPGQPQHF.

The chain links TRBV15 to TRBJ1-1, with D possibly being TRBD1 (6 bases). V lost 0 bases and J lost 2, with 7 bases in between. Germline V gene data show CDR1 as LNHNV and CDR2 as YYDKDF (reference sequence). There are 14 residues in the CDR3. The CDR3 sequence: CATSRDRGNTEAFF. The CDR3 DNA follows: TGTGCCACCAGCAGAGACAGGGGTAACACTGAAGCTTTCTTT.

The V gene is TRBV30, the J gene TRBJ2-4, with 7 positions matching TRBD1. From germline, CDR1 is GTSNPN and CDR2 SVGIG (reference sequence). Trimming cost V 3 bases and J 5 bases; bases outside gene matches: 10. The CDR3 totals 15 residues. CDR3 in DNA: TGTGCCTGGAGCTTAAGAGGGGGCATTGAAAACATTCAGTACTTC. Residues: CAWSLRGGIENIQYF. Full variable domain (rest looked up from reference TRBV30 and TRBJ2-4): SQTIHQWPATLVQPVGSPLSLECTVEGTSNPNLYWYRQAAGRGLQLLFYSVGIGQISSEVPQNLSASRPQDRQFILSSKKLLLSDSGFYLCAWSLRGGIENIQYFGAGTRLSVL.

This chain links TRBV9 with TRBJ2-7; 7 bases fit TRBD2. The germline gives CDR1 SGDLS, CDR2 YYNGEE. The ends lost 0 bases at V and 5 bases at J; junction bases unmatched: 8. The CDR3 length is 15 residues. In DNA form, the CDR3 reads TGTGCCAGCAGCGTAGGCCAGCGGGAATATGACGAGCAGTACTTC. It is translated as CASSVGQREYDEQYF.

This chain joins TRBV5-1 and TRBJ2-2, with D possibly matching TRBD1 (6 bases). This CDR3 spans 16 amino acids. Trimming removed 3 bases from V and 8 bases from J, with 20 bases in between. The germline gives CDR1 SGHRS, CDR2 YFSETQ. The CDR3 region has the DNA TGCGCCAGCAGCTGGGGGACAACCACCTGGGCGGGGGAGCTGTTTTTT. Translation gives CASSWGTTTWAGELFF.

This clone showed up many times. The V and J genes are TRBV18 and TRBJ1-5; 9 bases fit TRBD1. In germline, CDR1 is KGHSH, CDR2 LQKENI. This CDR3 spans 15 amino acids. Unmatched junction bases numbered 10, after V lost 4 bases and J lost 9 bases. The CDR3 DNA reads TGTGCCAGCTCACTGGGACAGGGCGACCGGGGGCCCCAGCATTTT. This translates into CASSLGQGDRGPQHF.